The clone carrying this T cell receptor beta chain was recorded a few times. Its cognate antigen is unknown. Making use of molecular barcodes, quantitative 5'-RACE generated TCR beta libraries. TCRdb reanalysed the 5' RACE reads using MiXCR and keeps one entry per CDR3 protein. The data show around 430,000 distinct CDR3 sequences, roughly a sixth seen once. Trimming removed 6 bases at V and 0 bases at J, with 26 bases between. This CDR3 is built from 19 residues. Germline-derived CDR1 and CDR2 are MNHNS and SASEGT. The data belong to a study of CD8 T cells in ankylosing spondylitis. Study observations and caveats: Both synovial fluid and blood in reactive arthritis had previously been reported to carry some motif variants. Disease-linked clones bore a CD8+ phenotype and were relatively rare in peripheral blood. Reportedly, disease-linked clones are significantly enriched in ankylosing spondylitis patients' matched synovial fluid. Ankylosing spondylitis blood seemed to carry a telltale TCR beta motif made of roughly eight highly homologous variants.

This TCR came from a male donor with ankylosing spondylitis. The genes are TRBV6-1 and TRBJ1-1; a weak D match, TRBD1 (6 bases). The sequenced material came from blood, either unsorted or a sorted T cell fraction (not recorded which). The CDR3 DNA is TGTGCCAGCAGGGGGGGCCTCACGAGAGCCGCTACCATGAACACTGAAGCTTTCTTT. Its translation is CASRGGLTRAATMNTEAFF.